These 18 T cell receptor beta chains share one sample of origin, sequenced in a study of post-analysis software for immune sequencing data. General study results and limits: Four to six TRBV segments were more frequent in patients than controls; TRBV5-6, TRBV5-1 and TRBV20-1 belonged to this group.

The antigens these receptors bind are not known. Tagging with unique molecular identifiers was a feature of the TCR beta cDNA libraries. TCRdb re-analysed the PCR reads in MiXCR, keeping a single row per CDR3 protein. The table shows about 770,000 distinct CDR3 sequences, with about 45% occurring only once. Sequencing was done on a sample of blood. The receptors come from a girl aged 5 to 17 with multiple sclerosis.

This chain links TRBV24-1 with TRBJ2-3; 9 nucleotides line up with TRBD2. Germline V gene data show CDR1 as KGHDR and CDR2 as SFDVKD. J lost 0 bases, V lost 3 bases, and 6 bases had no gene match. The CDR3 loop spans 17 amino acids. DNA of the CDR3: TGTGCCACCAGTGATGCGCCTAGCGGGGCTAGCACAGATACGCAGTATTTT. Its translation is CATSDAPSGASTDTQYF.

The rearrangement uses TRBV27 and TRBJ2-1; 7 positions agree with TRBD1. Germline CDR1 MNHEY, CDR2 SMNVEV (reference sequence). The CDR3 has 15 residues. The J segment lost 7 bases and the V segment lost 2 bases, leaving 8 bases of the junction unmatched. CDR3 coding DNA: TGTGCCAGCAGTTTAATAGGGGGCAGGCGGAATGAGCAGTTCTTC. Translated: CASSLIGGRRNEQFF.

The chain joins TRBV2 to TRBJ2-1; weak D call: TRBD2 (5 bases). Trimming pared 8 bases from V and 6 bases from J, leaving 8 bases between. This CDR3 is 11 amino acids long. From germline, CDR1 is SNHLY and CDR2 FYNNEI. The CDR3 sequence is CASDRGNEQFF. The CDR3 nucleotides are TGTGCCAGCGATCGGGGCAATGAGCAGTTCTTC.

In its sample, this clonotype was seen a few times. The chain links TRBV20-1 to TRBJ2-1, with 7 bases aligning to TRBD2. CDR1 DFQATT and CDR2 SNEGSKA come from the germline V gene (reference sequence). The V segment lost 1 base and the J segment 10 bases; nucleotides outside the gene matches: 13. The CDR3 consists of 15 residues. The CDR3 DNA reads as TGCAGTGCTAGAGCCAAGGGACTACCCGACCGCGAGCAGTTCTTC. Encoded protein: CSARAKGLPDREQFF.

This clonotype was counted between two and nine times. This chain connects TRBV10-3 to TRBJ2-1; unclear D gene. Trimming pared 10 bases from V and 0 bases from J, leaving 13 bases between. Looked up from germline, CDR1 is ENHRY and CDR2 is SYGVKD. The CDR3 has 14 amino acids. The CDR3 reads CATRPDDSYNEQFF. The DNA for the CDR3 is TGTGCCACGCGTCCCGACGACTCCTACAATGAGCAGTTCTTC.

The gene calls are TRBV6-5 and TRBJ2-1, with TRBD1 as a possible D gene (5 bases). Germline-derived CDR1 and CDR2 are MNHEY and SVGAGI. This CDR3 is built from 17 residues. V was pared by 2 bases and J by 13 bases, with 27 bases between. The CDR3 loop reads CASSYPLGRHGVVDQFF. The CDR3 region has the DNA TGTGCCAGCAGTTACCCCTTGGGGCGCCACGGCGTGGTAGACCAGTTCTTC.

Comments on this clonotype: Germline and junction disagree at one end, which may indicate a read error. The chain has TRBV11-3 and TRBJ1-1; D is unresolved. This CDR3 spans 13 amino acids. Germline CDR1 SGHNT, CDR2 YENEEA. The CDR3 is CASSSRENPEAFF. The DNA for the CDR3 is TGTGCCAGCAGCTCGAGGGAGAACCCTGAAGCTTTCTTT.

Only a few counts were recorded for this clonotype. The chain carries TRBV29-1 and TRBJ1-2, with 7 bases lining up with TRBD1. The CDR3 consists of 13 residues. From germline, CDR1 is SQVTM and CDR2 ANQGSEA. Germline trimming cut 6 bases from V and 4 bases from J; bases unmatched to any gene: 8. For the CDR3, the DNA is TGCAGCGTGCAGGGGGACAGCCGCTATGGCTACACCTTC. The encoded protein is CSVQGDSRYGYTF.

The chain carries TRBV20-1 and TRBJ2-5, with TRBD1 matching 7 bases. Germline values: CDR1 DFQATT, CDR2 SNEGSKA (reference sequence). J gave up 2 bases and V 0 bases, and 9 bases lay outside the gene matches. The CDR3 loop spans 16 amino acids. The CDR3 loop is CSARDEQGWLQETQYF. The CDR3 region has the DNA TGCAGTGCTAGAGATGAACAGGGGTGGTTACAAGAGACCCAGTACTTC.

This clonotype turned up a few times. The J gene is TRBJ1-5, the V gene TRBV7-3; D is perhaps TRBD1 (5 bases). Trimming took 5 bases from V and 11 from J, leaving 16 bases between them. From germline, CDR1 is SGHTA and CDR2 FQGTGA. The CDR3 is 13 residues long. The CDR3 loop reads CASSPPGEETQHF. The CDR3 region has the DNA TGTGCCAGCAGCCCCCCGGGGGAAGAGACCCAGCATTTT.

This clonotype occurred a few times. CDR3 region: CSASSGTSGWNEQFF. The CDR3 region has the DNA TGCAGTGCTAGTTCGGGGACTAGCGGGTGGAATGAGCAGTTCTTC. V is TRBV20-1 and J is TRBJ2-1; TRBD2 matches 12 bases. Germline CDR1 DFQATT, CDR2 SNEGSKA (reference sequence). The CDR3 extends over 15 amino acids. V was pared by 3 bases and J by 7 bases, with 7 bases of the junction left unmatched.

In its sample, this clonotype was seen a few times. This sequence joins TRBV28 and TRBJ1-4; D is unresolved. Trimming left V 1 base short and J 5 bases short, with 5 bases between. CDR1 is MDHEN and CDR2 is SYDVKM in the germline V gene. This CDR3 region has 13 residues. Written as DNA, the CDR3 is TGTGCCAGCAGTTTATCAATGAATGAAAAACTGTTTTTT. Protein: CASSLSMNEKLFF.

The chain links TRBV7-9 to TRBJ1-2; 9 bases align to TRBD1. The CDR3 is 17 amino acids. With V trimmed by 4 bases and J by 5 bases, 14 bases remained unmatched. Germline CDR1 SEHNR, CDR2 FQNEAQ (reference sequence). CDR3 amino acids: CASSSPGQGILSYGYTF. The CDR3 bases are TGTGCCAGCAGCTCTCCGGGACAGGGCATTTTGAGTTATGGCTACACCTTC.

The genes are TRBV28 and TRBJ2-5, with 9 nucleotides matching TRBD1. The CDR3 covers 15 residues. Losses at the gene ends were 4 bases for V and 2 bases for J; bases not matched to a gene: 5. The germline V gene has CDR1 MDHEN and CDR2 SYDVKM. CDR3 nucleotides: TGTGCCAGCAGTTACCCGGGACAGGGACAAGAGACCCAGTACTTC. Protein: CASSYPGQGQETQYF. The complete variable domain, with remaining parts taken from reference TRBV28 and TRBJ2-5, reads DVKVTQSSRYLVKRTGEKVFLECVQDMDHENMFWYRQDPGLGLRLIYFSYDVKMKEKGDIPEGYSVSREKKERFSLILESASTNQTSMYLCASSYPGQGQETQYFGPGTRLLVL.

This chain links TRBV20-1 with TRBJ2-5; D possibly matches TRBD1 or TRBD2 (5 bases each). The DNA end favors TRBJ2-7, so the J call may be wrong. Per germline, CDR1 DFQATT and CDR2 SNEGSKA (reference sequence). The CDR3 is made up of 13 amino acids. The CDR3 DNA reads TGCAGTGCTGGGGGACGGGGAACCTACGAGCAGTACTTC. It encodes CSAGGRGTYEQYF.

This clonotype was recorded a few times. The chain combines TRBV20-1 with TRBJ2-7, with 12 bases matching TRBD2. The CDR3 sequence is 14 residues long. Unmatched junction bases numbered 10, after V lost 6 bases and J lost 7 bases. The germline gives CDR1 DFQATT, CDR2 SNEGSKA (reference sequence). In nucleotides, the CDR3 is TGCAGTGCCCCGACTAGCGGGAGAACGGATGAGCAGTACTTC. Its translation: CSAPTSGRTDEQYF.

This clonotype showed up just a few times. The J gene is TRBJ2-2, the V gene TRBV4-1, with 10 bases matching TRBD2. J gave up 5 bases and V 1 base, and 10 bases lay outside the gene matches. Germline V gene sequence: CDR1 MGHRA, CDR2 YSYEKL. The CDR3 sequence is 18 residues long. CDR3 nucleotides: TGCGCCAGCAGCCAAGGAGGCCTAGCGGGAGTGGGTACCGGGGAGCTGTTTTTT. It translates to CASSQGGLAGVGTGELFF.

This clonotype showed up just a few times. This chain links TRBV20-1 with TRBJ1-2; D is uncertain. V shed 0 bases and J shed 1 base, with 6 bases lying between them. The CDR3 runs 13 residues. Germline V gives CDR1 DFQATT, CDR2 SNEGSKA (reference sequence). The DNA of the CDR3 is TGCAGTGCTAGAGAAAACAGTAACTATGGCTACACCTTC. Its protein is CSARENSNYGYTF.